A selection of T cell receptor beta chains follows, all from one sample in a study of identical twins. TCRdb reprocessed the 5' RACE reads with MiXCR, giving one entry per CDR3 protein. This table has around 370,000 distinct CDR3 sequences, approximately 10% appearing once. Sequencing input: naive T cells sorted from blood. The receptors originated from a woman aged 45 to 65 in good health. Both conserved end residues are part of each CDR3. A D gene is named only where the DNA matches it firmly. Clone sizes are given selectively: once, few, many, or a class where the clone is expanded.

v_call	j_call	d_call	clone_size	cdr3_length	cdr3_aa	cdr3_nt
TRBV7-9	TRBJ1-1	TRBD1	NA	15	CASSLEAGGNTEAFF	TGTGCCAGCAGCTTAGAGGCAGGGGGGAACACTGAAGCTTTCTTT
TRBV28	TRBJ2-3	TRBD2	few	16	CASSSSGSGSTDTQYF	TGTGCCAGCAGCTCGAGCGGGAGCGGGAGTACAGATACGCAGTATTTT
TRBV24-1	TRBJ2-5	NA	few	14	CATSDSSEGETQYF	TGTGCCACCAGTGATTCCAGTGAGGGAGAGACCCAGTACTTC
TRBV29-1	TRBJ1-1	NA	many	15	CSVEYGGGIGTEAFF	TGCAGCGTTGAATACGGTGGGGGTATCGGCACTGAAGCTTTCTTT
TRBV3-1	TRBJ2-3	TRBD1	few	15	CASSHAGGSADTQYF	TGTGCCAGCAGCCATGCAGGGGGCAGCGCAGATACGCAGTATTTT
TRBV6-2/TRBV6-3	TRBJ2-7	NA	NA	13	CASSLVVLGLADF	TGTGCCAGCAGTTTGGTGGTACTCGGACTCGCGGACTTC
TRBV4-1	TRBJ2-1	NA	many	13	CASSRTPYNEQFF	TGTGCCAGCAGCAGGACTCCCTACAATGAGCAGTTCTTC
TRBV27	TRBJ2-2	NA	few	13	CASRYRVAGELFF	TGTGCCAGCAGGTACAGGGTCGCCGGGGAGCTGTTTTTT
TRBV2	TRBJ2-7	TRBD1	few	13	CASSRQGFYEQYF	TGTGCCAGCAGTCGACAGGGTTTCTACGAGCAGTACTTC
TRBV29-1	TRBJ1-1	TRBD1	few	16	CSAIAAGQGAHTEAFF	TGCAGCGCGATTGCCGCCGGACAGGGGGCTCACACTGAAGCTTTCTTT
TRBV27	TRBJ2-3	NA	NA	13	CASMDRLTDTQYF	TGTGCCAGCATGGACAGACTCACAGATACGCAGTATTTT
TRBV27	TRBJ2-1	NA	many	14	CASSLVGGVNEQFF	TGTGCCAGCAGTTTAGTGGGAGGTGTCAATGAGCAGTTCTTC
TRBV11-2	TRBJ2-2	NA	NA	15	CASSPIGLNTGELFF	TGTGCCAGCAGCCCGATAGGGCTGAACACCGGGGAGCTGTTTTTT
TRBV5-4	TRBJ1-6	NA	few	17	CASSLPSWGRGNSPLHF	TGTGCCAGCAGCTTGCCGTCGTGGGGACGGGGTAATTCACCCCTCCACTTT
TRBV12-3/TRBV12-4	TRBJ1-1	NA	NA	15	CASRRRAAMNTEAFF	TGTGCCAGCAGGCGTCGAGCTGCGATGAACACTGAAGCTTTCTTT
TRBV9	TRBJ1-1	NA	few	14	CASSVAPGGAEAFF	TGTGCCAGCAGCGTAGCCCCTGGGGGGGCGGAAGCTTTCTTT
TRBV4-1	TRBJ1-2	TRBD1	few	14	CASSPLGTEYGYTF	TGCGCCAGCAGCCCCCTCGGGACAGAGTATGGCTACACCTTC
TRBV6-2/TRBV6-3	TRBJ2-4	NA	few	14	CASNPRLAKNIQYF	TGTGCCAGCAACCCCAGGCTAGCCAAAAACATTCAGTACTTC
TRBV13	TRBJ2-1	NA	few	14	CASSASGTSNEQFF	TGTGCCAGCAGCGCCTCTGGGACATCCAATGAGCAGTTCTTC
TRBV5-5	TRBJ2-3	TRBD2	NA	15	CATKGLAGARDTQYF	TGTGCCACCAAGGGACTAGCGGGAGCGAGAGATACGCAGTATTTT
TRBV7-9	TRBJ2-1	TRBD2	NA	15	CASSWGLAGVAEQFF	TGTGCCAGCAGCTGGGGACTAGCGGGAGTCGCTGAGCAGTTCTTC
TRBV5-1	TRBJ2-1	TRBD2	many	15	CASRTTSGSYNEQFF	TGCGCCAGCAGAACTACTAGCGGGAGTTACAATGAGCAGTTCTTC
TRBV28	TRBJ2-3	NA	many	15	CASTPGGGGADTQYF	TGTGCCAGCACCCCAGGAGGAGGGGGTGCAGATACGCAGTATTTT
TRBV20-1	TRBJ1-1	NA	NA	11	CSADPGTRAFF	TGCAGTGCTGACCCGGGGACTAGGGCTTTCTTT
TRBV10-3	TRBJ2-7	NA	many	13	CAISETGAYEQYF	TGTGCCATCAGTGAGACGGGGGCCTACGAGCAGTACTTC
TRBV10-3	TRBJ2-1	TRBD2	few	14	CAISTAGVSHEQFF	TGTGCCATCAGTACGGCGGGAGTTTCCCATGAGCAGTTCTTC
TRBV7-8	TRBJ1-1	NA	many	13	CASSVRVGTEAFF	TGTGCCAGCAGCGTCAGGGTCGGGACTGAAGCTTTCTTT
TRBV7-3	TRBJ2-7	NA	NA	14	CASSLWQGSYEQYF	TGTGCCAGCAGCTTATGGCAGGGAAGTTACGAGCAGTACTTC
TRBV15	TRBJ1-6	NA	few	18	CATSRPGQRSSYNSPLHF	TGTGCCACCAGCAGACCGGGACAAAGGAGCTCCTATAATTCACCCCTCCACTTT
TRBV13	TRBJ1-2	NA	NA	14	CASSSSGLLWGYTF	TGTGCCAGCAGCTCCTCGGGACTACTTTGGGGCTACACCTTC
TRBV29-1	TRBJ2-7	NA	NA	13	CSEDRRELHEQYF	TGCAGTGAGGATCGACGGGAGCTCCACGAGCAGTACTTC
TRBV5-1	TRBJ2-4	TRBD1	NA	15	CASSSRQGTGNIQYF	TGCGCCAGCAGCTCGCGACAGGGAACGGGAAACATTCAGTACTTC
TRBV12-3/TRBV12-4	TRBJ2-5	TRBD2	NA	16	CASSGTSGSPGETQYF	TGTGCCAGCAGTGGAACTAGCGGGAGTCCCGGGGAGACCCAGTACTTC
TRBV3-1	TRBJ2-5	TRBD2	NA	15	CASSPASGLLETQYF	TGTGCCAGCAGTCCGGCTAGCGGGCTATTGGAGACCCAGTACTTC
TRBV12-3/TRBV12-4	TRBJ2-2	TRBD1	many	15	CASSFRTGGTGELFF	TGTGCCAGCAGTTTCAGGACAGGGGGCACCGGGGAGCTGTTTTTT
TRBV14	TRBJ2-7	NA	NA	12	CASSQVQLEQYF	TGTGCCAGCAGCCAAGTCCAGCTTGAGCAGTACTTC
TRBV20-1	TRBJ2-1	NA	many	14	CSARDRRSYNEQFF	TGCAGTGCTAGAGATCGTCGCAGCTACAATGAGCAGTTCTTC
TRBV10-1	TRBJ2-5	NA	few	15	CASSESLGSQETQYF	TGCGCCAGCAGTGAGTCCCTGGGGTCGCAAGAGACCCAGTACTTC
TRBV5-5	TRBJ2-1	NA	many	12	CASSPGLDEQFF	TGTGCCAGCAGCCCTGGACTCGACGAGCAGTTCTTC
TRBV12-3/TRBV12-4	TRBJ2-4	TRBD1	many	13	CASRMTGPNIQYF	TGTGCCAGCAGGATGACAGGGCCCAACATTCAGTACTTC
TRBV6-5	TRBJ1-5	NA	NA	15	CASSSTAGVYQPQHF	TGTGCCAGCAGTTCCACCGCGGGGGTGTATCAGCCCCAGCATTTT
TRBV12-3/TRBV12-4	TRBJ2-7	NA	many	15	CASSFKGTNTYEQYF	TGTGCCAGCAGTTTTAAGGGGACAAACACCTACGAGCAGTACTTC
TRBV2	TRBJ2-3	NA	NA	13	CASSDPASDTQYF	TGTGCCAGCAGTGATCCTGCCTCCGATACGCAGTATTTT
TRBV20-1	TRBJ2-1	NA	NA	14	CSATGTGSYNEQFF	TGCAGTGCGACCGGGACCGGCTCCTACAATGAGCAGTTCTTC
TRBV9	TRBJ2-1	NA	NA	14	CAGSRGSDRNEQFF	TGTGCCGGCAGCCGGGGCTCGGACCGCAATGAGCAGTTCTTC
TRBV14	TRBJ1-5	NA	NA	14	CASSQAGSNQPQHF	TGTGCCAGCAGCCAAGCCGGGAGCAATCAGCCCCAGCATTTT
TRBV6-6	TRBJ2-6	NA	many	15	CASRDIGSGANVLTF	TGTGCCAGCAGGGACATAGGCTCTGGGGCCAACGTCCTGACTTTC
TRBV20-1	TRBJ1-1	NA	NA	13	CSAEGTSNTEAFF	TGCAGTGCCGAGGGGACCTCGAACACTGAAGCTTTCTTT